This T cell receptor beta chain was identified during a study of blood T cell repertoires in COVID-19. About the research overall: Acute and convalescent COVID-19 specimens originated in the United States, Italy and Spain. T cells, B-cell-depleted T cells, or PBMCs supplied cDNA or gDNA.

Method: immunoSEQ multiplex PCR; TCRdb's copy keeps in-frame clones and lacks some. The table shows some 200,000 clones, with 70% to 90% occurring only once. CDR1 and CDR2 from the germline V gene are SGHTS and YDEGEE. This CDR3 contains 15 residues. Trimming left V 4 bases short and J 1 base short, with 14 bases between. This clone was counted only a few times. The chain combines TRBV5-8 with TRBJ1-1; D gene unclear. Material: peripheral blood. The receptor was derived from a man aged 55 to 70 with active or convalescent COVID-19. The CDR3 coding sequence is TGTGCCAGCAGCCGGAGGAGGCTTAGGAACACTGAAGCTTTCTTT. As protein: CASSRRRLRNTEAFF.